This T cell receptor beta chain is from a study of a mutant IDH1 vaccine in newly diagnosed glioma. Study summary: The study started vaccination 4-6 weeks after radiotherapy alone, or with temozolomide cycles. Visit V12 was scheduled at week 35 and visit V13 at week 47. The earlier regimen, radiotherapy, temozolomide, or both, was most often both.

Germline assignment: CDR1 SGHDN and CDR2 FVKESK. V was clipped by 0 bases and J by 10 bases, with 15 bases between them. The CDR3 spans 14 residues. Produced via immunoSEQ multiplex PCR; TCRdb's table is partial and in-frame only. Seen here are approximately 50,000 clones, 70% to 90% observed once, and the top ten hold 1.6%. Concerning this clone: What it recognizes is unknown.

Time point noted: week 35, safety follow-up. A 20-mer mutant IDH1 peptide at 300 ug was injected subcutaneously with topical imiquimod. The study gave patients eight vaccinations in weeks 1, 3, 5, 7, 11, 15, 19, 23. V is TRBV14 and J is TRBJ1-1; D is unclear. This material consisted of PBMCs, taken from a glioma patient whose treatment included an IDH1 peptide vaccine. The sequence was obtained from a man in his forties with glioma. CDR3 in amino acids: CASSQDRVLTPAFF. As DNA, the CDR3 is TGTGCCAGCAGCCAAGATCGGGTTCTTACCCCAGCTTTCTTT.